A single sample gave rise to the 26 T cell receptor beta chains below, sequenced in a study of T cell repertoires in cytomegalovirus infection. No antigen is known for these receptors. One entry per CDR3 protein results from TCRdb running MiXCR on the reads. The table shows fewer than 1,000,000 distinct CDR3 sequences, with 30% to 40% occurring only once. This material consisted of cultured CD8+ T cells from PBMCs, taken from culture after CMV antigen stimulation. All receptors come from a human donor in good health (CMV status not recorded). Some clones in this sample may be carry-over from other donors' samples.

The genes are TRBV10-3 and TRBJ1-2; TRBD1 agrees at 7 bases. Germline lookup yields CDR1 ENHRY and CDR2 SYGVKD. The CDR3 has 13 amino acids. The V and J ends lost 3 bases and 8 bases, in that order; junction bases with no gene match: 6. The CDR3 region is CAISDATGYGYTF. The CDR3 nucleotides read TGTGCCATCAGTGACGCGACAGGGTACGGCTACACCTTC.

The genes are TRBV27 and TRBJ2-2, with D possibly matching TRBD2 (5 bases). The CDR3 consists of 13 residues. The germline gives CDR1 MNHEY, CDR2 SMNVEV (reference sequence). V was trimmed by 7 bases and J by 6 bases, leaving 12 bases between them. The DNA of the CDR3 is TGTGCCAGCACCTCATTGGGAGCCGGGGAGCTGTTTTTT. Its protein is CASTSLGAGELFF.

This chain connects TRBV20-1 to TRBJ2-1; possibly TRBD1 for D (5 bases). This CDR3 comprises 14 residues. Germline assignment: CDR1 DFQATT and CDR2 SNEGSKA (reference sequence). With 1 base removed from V and 5 bases from J, the gap between germline ends came to 12 bases. Here the CDR3 reads CSARALPTDNEQFF. The CDR3 DNA follows: TGCAGTGCTAGAGCCCTCCCGACAGACAATGAGCAGTTCTTC.

This clonotype was picked up a small number of times. The V and J genes are TRBV27 and TRBJ1-6; no clear D. This CDR3 has 17 amino acids. Trimming took off 2 bases at V and 4 bases at J, with 15 bases between the two ends. Germline V gene data show CDR1 as MNHEY and CDR2 as SMNVEV (reference sequence). The CDR3 region has the DNA TGTGCCAGCAGTTTAGTACCGATGACGGGGTATAATTCACCCCTCCACTTT. This codes for CASSLVPMTGYNSPLHF.

The chain has TRBV19 and TRBJ1-6; D unclear. Germline CDR1 reads LNHDA; CDR2 reads SQIVND (reference sequence). Trimming removed 5 bases from V and 3 bases from J, with 17 bases in between. This CDR3 is 17 amino acids long. The CDR3 protein is CASSPFQVGFYNSPLHF. The CDR3, as DNA: TGTGCCAGTAGTCCGTTTCAGGTGGGCTTCTATAATTCACCCCTCCACTTT. The entire variable domain, with the rest obtained from reference TRBV19 and TRBJ1-6, is as follows: DGGITQSPKYLFRKEGQNVTLSCEQNLNHDAMYWYRQDPGQGLRLIYYSQIVNDFQKGDIAEGYSVSREKKESFPLTVTSAQKNPTAFYLCASSPFQVGFYNSPLHFGNGTRLTVT.

This chain uses TRBV20-1 with TRBJ2-1; D may correspond to TRBD1 or TRBD2 (6 bases each). The CDR3 has 13 amino acids. V lost 0 bases and J lost 8, with 11 bases in between. Germline V gene lookup returns CDR1 DFQATT and CDR2 SNEGSKA (reference sequence). The CDR3 sequence: CSARDRGRDEQFF. DNA of the CDR3: TGCAGTGCTAGAGACCGGGGGCGGGATGAGCAGTTCTTC.

This clonotype came up many times. The V gene is TRBV7-8, the J gene TRBJ1-1; D perhaps matches TRBD1 (5 bases). This CDR3 spans 15 amino acids. V shed 4 bases and J shed 0 bases, with 12 bases lying between them. Germline V gene lookup returns CDR1 SGHVS and CDR2 FQNEAQ. CDR3 in amino acids: CASSSLSGMNTEAFF. DNA for the CDR3: TGTGCCAGCAGCTCCCTTTCAGGGATGAACACTGAAGCTTTCTTT. The full variable domain, completed using reference TRBV7-8 and TRBJ1-1, is GAGVSQSPRYKVAKRGQDVALRCDPISGHVSLFWYQQALGQGPEFLTYFQNEAQLDKSGLPSDRFFAERPEGSVSTLKIQRTQQEDSAVYLCASSSLSGMNTEAFFGQGTRLTVV.

The chain uses TRBV9 and TRBJ1-1, with a tentative D call TRBD1 (5 bases). The V and J ends lost 0 bases and 5 bases respectively, with 14 bases between them. The CDR3 loop spans 15 amino acids. Germline V gene sequence: CDR1 SGDLS, CDR2 YYNGEE. In DNA, the CDR3 is TGTGCCAGCAGCGTAGTACCGGGCGAGGGGACTGAAGCTTTCTTT. Translating it yields CASSVVPGEGTEAFF.

The sample holds many counts of this clonotype. The rearrangement joins TRBV6-2 or TRBV6-3 to TRBJ1-1, with no clear D. Trimming removed 7 bases at V and 5 bases at J, with 14 bases between. CDR1 and CDR2 (germline): MNHEY, SVGEGT. This CDR3 has 13 amino acids. The DNA of the CDR3 is TGTGCCAGCACCCACGAGGGATGGACTGAAGCTTTCTTT. Protein product: CASTHEGWTEAFF.

This rearrangement joins TRBV19 to TRBJ1-5; D ambiguous. With 1 base removed from V and 5 bases from J, the gap between germline ends came to 6 bases. Germline V gene sequence: CDR1 LNHDA, CDR2 SQIVND (reference sequence). This CDR3 is built from 13 residues. CDR3 amino acids: CASSIGLDQPQHF. The CDR3, as DNA: TGTGCCAGTAGTATAGGTCTCGATCAGCCCCAGCATTTT.

The rearrangement joins TRBV4-1 to TRBJ1-3; D call uncertain. This CDR3 has 15 residues. Looked up from germline, CDR1 is MGHRA and CDR2 is YSYEKL. V gave up 0 bases and J gave up 0 bases, with 6 bases separating them. CDR3 nucleotides: TGCGCCAGCAGCCAAGATTTGGTCTCTGGAAACACCATATATTTT. Encoded protein: CASSQDLVSGNTIYF.

This clonotype was counted a few times. The chain carries TRBV12-3 or TRBV12-4 and TRBJ1-1, with 9 bases matching TRBD1. After removal of 5 bases from V and 0 bases from J, the junction contained 7 bases not matched to a gene. The CDR3 runs 16 residues. The CDR3 region has the DNA TGTGCCAGCAGTCGAACCGGGACAGGGCTGAACACTGAAGCTTTCTTT. Protein product: CASSRTGTGLNTEAFF.

This clonotype appeared once. The chain uses TRBV6-2 or TRBV6-3 and TRBJ2-1; a weak D match, TRBD2 (5 bases). This CDR3 spans 11 amino acids. Germline V gene data show CDR1 as MNHEY and CDR2 as SVGEGT. V gave up 2 bases and J gave up 12 bases, with 8 bases separating them. This chain's CDR3 is CASSYERAQFF. The CDR3 nucleotides are TGTGCCAGCAGTTACGAGAGGGCGCAGTTCTTC.

The genes are TRBV12-3 or TRBV12-4 and TRBJ1-4; D is undetermined. Trimming removed 1 base at V and 3 bases at J, with 9 bases between. This CDR3 is built from 15 residues. The CDR3 loop is CASSLVSDPNEKLFF. Written as DNA, the CDR3 is TGTGCCAGCAGTTTAGTGTCAGATCCTAATGAAAAACTGTTTTTT.

V usage is TRBV4-3 and J usage is TRBJ1-3, with D possibly matching TRBD1 (6 bases). Germline V gene sequence: CDR1 LGHNA, CDR2 YSLEER. This CDR3 is 18 amino acids long. Deletions cut 6 bases from V and 2 bases from J, with 23 bases between. This chain's CDR3 is CASSLGRSRSGAGNTIYF. The DNA for the CDR3 is TGCGCCAGCAGTTTGGGACGAAGTAGATCAGGGGCTGGAAACACCATATATTTT.

This clonotype was detected ten times or more. The rearrangement joins TRBV7-9 to TRBJ1-1; D possibly corresponds to TRBD1 (5 bases). The length of the CDR3 is 15 residues. CDR1 is SEHNR, CDR2 FQNEAQ, per germline (reference sequence). V lost 6 bases to trimming and J lost 1 base, with 15 bases between them. CDR3 sequence reads: CASRKTGDPNTEAFF. CDR3 nucleotides: TGTGCCAGCAGAAAAACGGGGGACCCGAACACTGAAGCTTTCTTT.

Turning to this clonotype: An end of the junction differs from the germline gene, which may be a read error. This chain joins TRBV4-1 and TRBJ1-5, with D possibly being TRBD1 (5 bases). CDR3 length: 16 residues. Germline CDR1 and CDR2: MGHRA and YSYEKL. The CDR3 nucleotides read TGTGCCAGCAACCAAGATTGGGAGGGTAGGGGTCAGCCCCAGCATTTT. Residues: CASNQDWEGRGQPQHF.

The V and J genes are TRBV7-3 and TRBJ2-5, with 14 positions matching TRBD2. The CDR3 extends over 16 amino acids. Germline loops: CDR1 SGHTA, CDR2 FQGTGA. V lost 5 bases and J lost 5; bases outside the gene matches: 7. CDR3 region: CASSETSGGARETQYF. DNA for the CDR3: TGTGCCAGCAGCGAGACTAGCGGGGGGGCCAGGGAGACCCAGTACTTC.

The chain links TRBV24-1 to TRBJ2-3, with 9 bases lining up with TRBD2. V was pared by 1 base and J by 2 bases, with 9 bases of the junction left unmatched. The CDR3 extends over 18 amino acids. Germline lookup yields CDR1 KGHDR and CDR2 SFDVKD. For the CDR3, the DNA is TGTGCCACCAGTGATTTAAGCGGGGGGCCAAGCTCCACAGATACGCAGTATTTT. Protein: CATSDLSGGPSSTDTQYF.

This clonotype was seen a few times. J is TRBJ2-3 and V is TRBV7-3; D gene uncertain. Per the germline V gene, CDR1 is SGHTA and CDR2 is FQGTGA. V was pared by 2 bases and J by 0 bases, with 9 bases between. The CDR3 covers 15 residues. CDR3 nucleotide sequence: TGTGCCAGCAGCTTATCTCCAGCAAGCACAGATACGCAGTATTTT. Protein: CASSLSPASTDTQYF.

The table lists this clonotype with many counts. The V and J genes are TRBV11-2 and TRBJ1-1, with D maybe TRBD1 (6 bases). Germline assignment: CDR1 SGHAT and CDR2 FQNNGV. V lost 3 bases to trimming and J lost 3 bases, with 20 bases between them. The CDR3 loop spans 17 amino acids. As DNA, the CDR3 is TGTGCCAGCAGCTTCGCCTCGGGGGGGGCGTTGGACACTGAAGCTTTCTTT. Translation: CASSFASGGALDTEAFF.

This clonotype appeared many times. Written as DNA, the CDR3 is TGTGCCAGCAGCACGCGCTCGGCGGGGCAGTACTTC. This encodes CASSTRSAGQYF. V gene TRBV7-9 combines with J gene TRBJ2-5, with a tentative D call TRBD2 (6 bases). V was trimmed by 5 bases and J by 11 bases, leaving 15 bases between them. The CDR3 is 12 amino acids. Germline V CDR1 and CDR2: SEHNR, FQNEAQ (reference sequence).

V gene TRBV27 combines with J gene TRBJ2-3; TRBD1 aligns across 9 bases. This CDR3 contains 15 residues. V lost 7 bases to trimming and J lost 1 base; unmatched junction nucleotides: 6. CDR1 and CDR2 (germline): MNHEY, SMNVEV (reference sequence). The CDR3 protein is CASKPRDRGTDTQYF. The CDR3 nucleotides are TGTGCCAGCAAACCCCGGGACAGGGGCACAGATACGCAGTATTTT.

This rearrangement joins TRBV6-5 to TRBJ1-2; D is unclear. CDR1 and CDR2 (germline): MNHEY, SVGAGI. V was shortened by 4 bases and J by 4 bases, with 13 bases between the two germline ends. The length of the CDR3 is 14 residues. The CDR3 DNA reads TGTGCCAGCAGTTTCACCCTCGGGGTCTATGGCTACACCTTC. Its protein product is CASSFTLGVYGYTF.

The chain carries TRBV28 and TRBJ2-5, with 9 bases identical to TRBD1. Germline V lookup: CDR1 MDHEN, CDR2 SYDVKM. The CDR3 contains 16 residues. V dropped 2 bases and J dropped 3; count of bases not matched to a gene: 7. The CDR3 protein is CASSLASGTGKETQYF. CDR3 in DNA: TGTGCCAGCAGTTTAGCTTCCGGGACAGGGAAAGAGACCCAGTACTTC.

CDR3 amino acids: CASSYEDPLGNQPQHF. The DNA for the CDR3 is TGTGCCAGCAGTTACGAGGACCCATTAGGAAATCAGCCCCAGCATTTT. V is TRBV6-2 or TRBV6-3 and J is TRBJ1-5; D is ambiguous. The V end lost 2 bases, the J end lost 4 bases, and 15 bases lay between the germline ends. The germline gives CDR1 MNHEY, CDR2 SVGEGT. This CDR3 comprises 16 residues.